Each of the 3 T cell receptor beta chains below was sequenced from the same sample in a study of T cell responses to AZD1222 COVID-19 vaccine (dated by TCRdb to the early 2020s). Libraries were constructed by the immunoSEQ multiplex PCR assay. TCRdb limited this immuneACCESS table to in-frame rearrangements with V and J called. A share of clones is missing; checked studies link under half to unresolved V genes, and the rest is unexplained. For this sample the table gives about 130,000 clones, of which about 90% were detected only once. The ten largest clones add up to about 2.1% of the sample. Interpreted using the paper, the time point label stands for: baseline before first vaccination. The source was peripheral blood, collected on day 0 of AZD1222 vaccination. These receptors were collected from an adult in good health.

The chain recombines TRBV3-1 (or the pseudogene TRBV3-2) with TRBJ2-7; weak D call: TRBD2 (6 bases). Per germline, CDR1 LGHDT and CDR2 YNNKEL (reference sequence). The CDR3 covers 15 residues. Trimming took off 1 base at V and 2 bases at J, with 12 bases between the two ends. CDR3 sequence reads: CASSQGGTLPYEQYF. CDR3 nucleotide sequence: TGTGCCAGCAGCCAAGGGGGGACTCTGCCCTACGAGCAGTACTTC.

This clone came up once. The chain couples TRBV27 to TRBJ2-7; D may be TRBD2 (5 bases). The CDR3 totals 16 residues. Trimming stripped 5 bases from V and 1 base from J, with 18 bases between. CDR1 and CDR2 (germline): MNHEY, SMNVEV (reference sequence). For the CDR3, the DNA is TGTGCCAGCAGTACATCCCTCGGGAAGGGATCCTACGAGCAGTACTTC. It yields the protein CASSTSLGKGSYEQYF.

The rearrangement links TRBV5-4 to TRBJ2-1; D not resolved. The CDR3 consists of 17 residues. V was cut by 0 bases and J by 4 bases, with 17 bases left in between. Germline loops: CDR1 SGHNT, CDR2 YYREEE (reference sequence). The CDR3 nucleotides read TGTGCCAGCAGCTTGGAGCCAGCGCGTGGAGAATACAATGAGCAGTTCTTC. Its translation is CASSLEPARGEYNEQFF.